This is a list of T cell receptor beta chains from one sample in a study of blood T cell repertoires in COVID-19. Data came from immunoSEQ multiplex PCR; TCRdb stores just in-frame clones and leaves some out. The sample has under 200,000 clones; roughly 85% are singletons. What was sequenced was peripheral blood. The receptors shown here come from a man between 60 and 75 years old with acute or convalescent COVID-19. Both conserved end residues are part of each CDR3. The order of the fields is D gene, J gene, V gene, CDR3 protein. The D gene is left open where the match is weak.

NA,TRBJ2-5,TRBV5-8,CASSFRGSETQYF
TRBD1,TRBJ1-2,TRBV3-1/TRBV3-2,CASRKTGGRGYTF
NA,TRBJ2-4,TRBV28,CASSLGGAEPKNIQYF
NA,TRBJ1-4,TRBV16,CASSQLAGLGDEKLFF
NA,TRBJ1-3,TRBV5-1,CASQTGSADTIYF
TRBD2,TRBJ2-7,TRBV27,CASSHRSERGYEQYF
NA,TRBJ1-2,TRBV2,CALEGLGGYGYTF
NA,TRBJ2-5,TRBV21-1,CAQAGASNLRTQYF
NA,TRBJ2-5,TRBV11-3,CASSPGTSSNVETQYF
NA,TRBJ1-1,TRBV11-2,CASRLGPMNTEAFF
TRBD2,TRBJ2-1,TRBV15,CATSRGLAGAYNEQFF
NA,TRBJ2-7,TRBV12-3/TRBV12-4,CASSLASDSEQYF
NA,TRBJ2-3,TRBV10-2,CASTPARSGDTQYF
TRBD2,TRBJ2-3,TRBV24-1,CATSDLGLAGGDLTDTQYF
TRBD1,TRBJ1-1,TRBV6-5,CASSTLDRGGTEAFF
TRBD1,TRBJ1-4,TRBV5-1,CASSLAGTANEKLFF
NA,TRBJ2-2,TRBV19,CASRNSWVRAVGELFF
NA,TRBJ2-5,TRBV2,CASSEGGSRETQYF
NA,TRBJ2-7,TRBV7-9,CASSHHGSSYEQYF
NA,TRBJ2-1,TRBV28,CASKGRREQFF
TRBD2,TRBJ2-5,TRBV19,CASSRPGTSGTEETQYF
TRBD1,TRBJ2-3,TRBV18,CASSPPRTGGSDTQYF
NA,TRBJ1-1,TRBV10-3,CAISKDSLYEAFF
NA,TRBJ1-1,TRBV3-1/TRBV3-2,CASSQQAGTEAFF
NA,TRBJ2-3,TRBV7-3,CASSPSRQDTQYF
NA,TRBJ1-1,TRBV24-1,CATSDLRRDPSTEVNTEAFF
TRBD2,TRBJ2-7,TRBV10-1,CASSLGTSGRHHEQYF
TRBD2,TRBJ2-7,TRBV2,CASSEGLALTFRYF
TRBD1,TRBJ1-5,TRBV15,CATSRGGQYSNQPQHF
TRBD1,TRBJ2-1,TRBV5-1,CASSGQGGNNEQFF
NA,TRBJ1-3,TRBV28,CASSLRQGRGSGNTIYF
NA,TRBJ1-4,TRBV21-1,CASSFIRTNEKLFF
NA,TRBJ1-3,TRBV12-5,CASGAGGSGNTIYF